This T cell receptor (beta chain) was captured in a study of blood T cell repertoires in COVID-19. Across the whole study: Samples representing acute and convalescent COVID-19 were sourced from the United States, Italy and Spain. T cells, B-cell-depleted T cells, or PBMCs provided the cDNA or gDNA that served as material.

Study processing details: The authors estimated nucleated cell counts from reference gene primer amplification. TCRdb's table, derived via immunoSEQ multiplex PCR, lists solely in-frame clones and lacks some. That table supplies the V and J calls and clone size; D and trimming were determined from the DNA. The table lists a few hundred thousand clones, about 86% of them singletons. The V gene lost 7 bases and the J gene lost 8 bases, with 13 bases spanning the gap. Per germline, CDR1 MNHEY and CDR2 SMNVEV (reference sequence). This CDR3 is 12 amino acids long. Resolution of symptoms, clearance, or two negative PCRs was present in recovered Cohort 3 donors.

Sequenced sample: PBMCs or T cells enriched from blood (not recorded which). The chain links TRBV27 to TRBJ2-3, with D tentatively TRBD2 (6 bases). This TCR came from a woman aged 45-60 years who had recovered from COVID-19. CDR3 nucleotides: TGTGCCAGCACCAGACACGGGGGTACGCAGTATTTT. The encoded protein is CASTRHGGTQYF.